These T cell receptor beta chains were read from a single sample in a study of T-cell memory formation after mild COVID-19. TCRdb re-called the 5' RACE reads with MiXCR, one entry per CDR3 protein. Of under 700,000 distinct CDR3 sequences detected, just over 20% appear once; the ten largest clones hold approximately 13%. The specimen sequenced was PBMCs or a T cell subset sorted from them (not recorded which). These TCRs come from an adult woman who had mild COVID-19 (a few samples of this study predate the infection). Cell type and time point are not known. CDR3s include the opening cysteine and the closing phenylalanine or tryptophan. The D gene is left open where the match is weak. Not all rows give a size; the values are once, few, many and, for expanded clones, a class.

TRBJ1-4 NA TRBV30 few CAWSGLANEKLFF TGTGCCTGGTCGGGACTAGCTAATGAAAAACTGTTTTTT
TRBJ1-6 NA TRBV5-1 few CASSLAKGPNNSPLHF TGCGCCAGCAGCTTGGCCAAGGGGCCTAATAATTCACCCCTCCACTTT
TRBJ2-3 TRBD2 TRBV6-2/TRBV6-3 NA CASTPGLAAAIGTDTQYF TGTGCCAGCACCCCGGGGCTAGCGGCCGCCATAGGGACAGATACGCAGTATTTT
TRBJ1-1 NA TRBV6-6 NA CASRMTGELNTEAFF TGTGCCAGCAGGATGACCGGGGAGTTAAACACTGAAGCTTTCTTT
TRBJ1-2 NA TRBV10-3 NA CATQGSIPYGYTF TGTGCCACCCAAGGATCCATCCCTTATGGCTACACCTTC
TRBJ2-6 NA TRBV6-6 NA CASTAGANVLTF TGTGCCAGCACCGCCGGGGCCAACGTCCTGACTTTC
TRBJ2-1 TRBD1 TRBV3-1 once CASSPSPGTGTYNEQFF TGTGCCAGCAGTCCATCCCCCGGGACAGGGACTTACAATGAGCAGTTCTTC
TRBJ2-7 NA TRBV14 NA CASSPRHGGPTYEQYF TGTGCCAGCAGCCCCCGACATGGGGGGCCCACCTACGAGCAGTACTTC
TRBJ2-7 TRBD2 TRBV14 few CASSQDLLAGGVAYEQYF TGTGCCAGCAGCCAAGATCTTTTGGCGGGGGGCGTCGCCTACGAGCAGTACTTC
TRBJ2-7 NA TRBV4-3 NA CASSQGGQVLYF TGCGCCAGCAGCCAGGGGGGCCAGGTACTTTACTTC
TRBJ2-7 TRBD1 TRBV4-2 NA CASSQGTGGVNEQYF TGTGCCAGCAGCCAAGGGACAGGAGGTGTCAACGAGCAGTACTTC
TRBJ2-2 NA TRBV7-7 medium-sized CASSLGQNTGELFF TGTGCCAGCAGTTTGGGACAGAACACCGGGGAGCTGTTTTTT
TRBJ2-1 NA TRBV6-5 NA CASSYSATGKQFF TGTGCCAGCAGTTACTCCGCGACAGGAAAGCAGTTCTTC
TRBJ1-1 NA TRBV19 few CASTLTGSGTEAFF TGTGCCAGTACCCTGACCGGGAGTGGGACTGAAGCTTTCTTT
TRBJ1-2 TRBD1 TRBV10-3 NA CAISGPREGATF TGTGCCATCAGTGGCCCCAGGGAGGGGGCTACCTTC
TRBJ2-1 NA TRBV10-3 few CAISAGISYNEQFF TGTGCCATCAGTGCGGGAATCTCCTACAATGAGCAGTTCTTC
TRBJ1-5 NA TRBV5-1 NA CASSPTGSDQPQHF TGCGCCAGCAGCCCGACAGGTTCCGATCAGCCCCAGCATTTT
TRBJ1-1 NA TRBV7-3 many CASSLTTGNTEAFF TGTGCCAGCAGCCTTACGACGGGGAACACTGAAGCTTTCTTT